These T cell receptor beta chains were read from a single sample in a study of Ad26.COV2.S vaccination and SARS-CoV-2 variants. Libraries were prepared by immunoSEQ multiplex PCR; TCRdb keeps only in-frame clonotypes and omits some of them. The sample carries 400,000 to 450,000 clones, approximately 92% recorded once. The material was peripheral blood, obtained in a trial of Ad26.COV2.S vaccine versus placebo. The receptor set was obtained from a person aged 18-60 years who received the Ad26.COV2.S COVID-19 vaccine or a placebo. CDR3s include the opening cysteine and the closing phenylalanine or tryptophan. D genes are given only for firm matches. Where a row states a size, it is once, few, many or the class of an expanded clone; other rows omit it.

V gene	clone size	J gene	D gene	CDR3 DNA	CDR3 protein
TRBV29-1	NA	TRBJ2-2	NA	TGCAGCGTTTCAGACAGCACCGGGGAGCTGTTTTTT	CSVSDSTGELFF
TRBV7-9	NA	TRBJ1-5	TRBD1	TGTGCCAGCAGCCCGGGACAGACGAGTAATCAGCCCCAGCATTTT	CASSPGQTSNQPQHF
TRBV20-1	NA	TRBJ2-7	NA	TGCAGTGCTAGTGTCGGGTATTCCCTCGAGCAGTACTTC	CSASVGYSLEQYF
TRBV19	once	TRBJ1-2	NA	TGTGCCAGTAGGTCCCAGGGATCTAACTATGGCTACACCTTC	CASRSQGSNYGYTF
TRBV5-1	NA	TRBJ2-3	TRBD1	TGCGCCAGCCAGCGACAGGGACGGGATACGCAGTATTTT	CASQRQGRDTQYF
TRBV11-2	NA	TRBJ2-5	TRBD2	TGTGCCAGCAGCTTCGGTAGCGGGGGGCAAGAGACCCAGTACTTC	CASSFGSGGQETQYF
TRBV4-3	NA	TRBJ2-1	TRBD2	TGCGCCAGCAGCCCAGGGTACAGCGGGAGCCCCTACAATGAGCAGTTCTTC	CASSPGYSGSPYNEQFF
TRBV5-6	NA	TRBJ2-1	NA	TGTGCCAGCAGCTTGAGCGTTAGGGGTGAGCAGTTCTTC	CASSLSVRGEQFF
TRBV10-2	NA	TRBJ2-5	NA	TGCGCCAGCAGCCCACAGGGCGGTAGGGAGACCCAGTACTTC	CASSPQGGRETQYF
TRBV5-6	NA	TRBJ2-2	TRBD1	TGTGCCAGCAGTTCCCGGGACAGGGGGCTCGGGGAGCTGTTTTTT	CASSSRDRGLGELFF
TRBV4-3	NA	TRBJ1-2	TRBD1	TGCGCCAGCAGCCAACTGACAGGGGGCAATAACTATGGCTACACCTTC	CASSQLTGGNNYGYTF
TRBV7-9	NA	TRBJ2-1	TRBD2	TGTGCCAGCAGCTTGGGCCTAGCGGAACACTACAATGAGCAGTTCTTC	CASSLGLAEHYNEQFF
TRBV10-3	once	TRBJ2-5	NA	TGTGCCATCAGTGAGTCGAATTCCGGCAGGGACCAAGAGACCCAGTACTTC	CAISESNSGRDQETQYF
TRBV11-1	NA	TRBJ1-1	TRBD1	TGTGCCAGCAGCGCTAACAGGGGTGAAGCTTTCTTT	CASSANRGEAFF
TRBV15	once	TRBJ1-2	NA	TGTGCCACCAGCAGAGATGAGGGGCACTATGGCTACACCTTC	CATSRDEGHYGYTF
TRBV7-2	NA	TRBJ2-5	TRBD2	TGTGCCAGCAGCTTAGAACTAGCGGGAGGGCCCCAGACCCAGTACTTC	CASSLELAGGPQTQYF
TRBV11-2	NA	TRBJ1-3	NA	TGTGCCAGCAGCTTATCGGCGAGCTCTGGAAACACCATATATTTT	CASSLSASSGNTIYF
TRBV28	NA	TRBJ1-2	TRBD1	TGTGCCAGCAGTTCCGGGACAGGAATCTCTGGCTACACCTTC	CASSSGTGISGYTF
TRBV10-3	NA	TRBJ1-6	NA	TGTGCCATCAGTGAGTCTTGGACAGAGAATTCACCCCTCCACTTT	CAISESWTENSPLHF
TRBV5-4	NA	TRBJ2-3	NA	TGTGCCAGCAGCCCGCCGAAAGCCGGAGGGGCAGATACGCAGTATTTT	CASSPPKAGGADTQYF
TRBV2	NA	TRBJ1-3	NA	TGTGCCAGCAGTGAAGTGAACTCTGGAAACACCATATATTTT	CASSEVNSGNTIYF
TRBV3-1/TRBV3-2	NA	TRBJ2-5	TRBD1	TGTGCCAGCAGCCAAGGCACAGGAGACAGGGTTCAAGAGACCCAGTACTTC	CASSQGTGDRVQETQYF